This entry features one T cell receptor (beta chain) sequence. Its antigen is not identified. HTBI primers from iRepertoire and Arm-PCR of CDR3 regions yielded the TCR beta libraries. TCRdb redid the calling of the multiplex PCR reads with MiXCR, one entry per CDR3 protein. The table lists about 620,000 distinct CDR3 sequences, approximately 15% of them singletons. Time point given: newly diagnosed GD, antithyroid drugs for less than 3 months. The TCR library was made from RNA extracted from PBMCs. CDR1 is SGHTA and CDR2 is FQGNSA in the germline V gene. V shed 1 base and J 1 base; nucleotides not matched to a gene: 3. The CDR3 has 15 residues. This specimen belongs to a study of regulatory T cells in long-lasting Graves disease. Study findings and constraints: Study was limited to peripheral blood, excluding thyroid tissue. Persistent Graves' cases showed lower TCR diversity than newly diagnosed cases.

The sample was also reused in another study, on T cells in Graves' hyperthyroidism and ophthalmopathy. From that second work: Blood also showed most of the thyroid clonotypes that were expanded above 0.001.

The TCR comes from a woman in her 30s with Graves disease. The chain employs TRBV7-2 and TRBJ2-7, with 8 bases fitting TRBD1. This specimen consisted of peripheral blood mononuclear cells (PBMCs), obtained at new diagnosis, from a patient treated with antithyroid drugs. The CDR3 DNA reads TGTGCCAGCAGCTTAGTAGGGGACAGGTCCTACGAGCAGTACTTC. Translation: CASSLVGDRSYEQYF.